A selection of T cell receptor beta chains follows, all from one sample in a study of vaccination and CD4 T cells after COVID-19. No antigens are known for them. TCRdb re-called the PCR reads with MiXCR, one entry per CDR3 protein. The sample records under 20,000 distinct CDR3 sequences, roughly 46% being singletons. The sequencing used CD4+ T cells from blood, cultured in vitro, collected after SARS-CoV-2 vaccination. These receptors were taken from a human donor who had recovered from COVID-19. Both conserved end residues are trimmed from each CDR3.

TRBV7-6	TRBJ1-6	ASSTDRGSPLH
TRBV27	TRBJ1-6	ASSPWTGDNSPLH
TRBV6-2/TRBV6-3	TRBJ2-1	ASSYSPPGLAGGPGDEQF
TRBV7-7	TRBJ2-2	ASSQDYNTGELF
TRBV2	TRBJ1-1	ASSADWRNTEAF
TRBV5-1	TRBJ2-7	ASSLHDEQY
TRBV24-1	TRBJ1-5	ATSDQGRAQPQH
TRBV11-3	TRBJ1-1	ASSAGSQGRWVLAF
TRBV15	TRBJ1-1	ATSREGTVTRAF
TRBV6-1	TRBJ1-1	ASSPVVNTEAF
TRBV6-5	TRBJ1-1	ASSSLSGRAVTEAF
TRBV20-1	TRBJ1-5	SARARGLGVQPQH
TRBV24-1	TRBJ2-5	ATSGFGWETQY
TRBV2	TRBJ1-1	ASSDWGGLGEAF
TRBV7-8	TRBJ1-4	ASSTDSTGKLF
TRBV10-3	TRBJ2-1	AISGDRGHEQF
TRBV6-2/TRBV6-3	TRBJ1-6	ASTRDSHIGSPLH
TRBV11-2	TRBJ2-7	ASSLSPGFEQY
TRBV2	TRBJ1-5	ASSEQGARSNQPQH
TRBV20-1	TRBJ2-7	SARPKFSYEQY
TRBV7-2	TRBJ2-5	ASSLGLPSQETQY
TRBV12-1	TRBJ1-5	ASSFRGGNQPQH
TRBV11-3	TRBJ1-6	ASSLVGVPVSPLH
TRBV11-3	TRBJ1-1	ASSGMTDSTEAF
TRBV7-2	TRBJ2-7	ASSGRTSGSSNEQY
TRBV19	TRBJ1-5	ASSGQDHQPQH
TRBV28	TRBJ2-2	ASSTSTGAGELF
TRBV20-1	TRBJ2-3	SARAGGNTDTQY
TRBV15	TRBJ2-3	ATRPLGTPNPSDTQY
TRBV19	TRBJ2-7	ASGTEYEQY
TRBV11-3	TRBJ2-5	ASSLGSGSETQY
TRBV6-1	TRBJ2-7	ASLRADRGLDEQY
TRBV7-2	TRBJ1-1	ASSLASRTAQNTEAF
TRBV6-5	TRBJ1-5	ASSYFTGGKPQH
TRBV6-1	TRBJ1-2	ASRTTGGDGYT
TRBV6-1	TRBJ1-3	ATLGRHSGNTIY
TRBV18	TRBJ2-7	ASSPGGGTYEQY
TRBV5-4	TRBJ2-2	ASSLQDNTGELF
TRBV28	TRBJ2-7	ASSPTGLPYEQY
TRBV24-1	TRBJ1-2	ATSPGQWGGGYT
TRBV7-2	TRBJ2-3	ASSSRAASSSTDTQY
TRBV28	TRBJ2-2	ASSRGQANTGELF
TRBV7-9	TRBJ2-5	ASSPKGQETQY
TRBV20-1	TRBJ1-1	SAAGHLPTEAF
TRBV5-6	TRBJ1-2	ASSFGTGGGYT
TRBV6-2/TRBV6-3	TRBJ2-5	ASSYGFGPPGETQY
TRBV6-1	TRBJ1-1	ASSGGTGRWETEAF
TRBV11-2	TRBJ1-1	ASSSLQGANTEAF
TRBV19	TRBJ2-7	ASSIFWGAYEQY
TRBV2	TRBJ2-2	ASLTEVGGELF
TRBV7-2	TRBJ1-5	ASSLAGDQPQH
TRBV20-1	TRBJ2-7	SATGTFTYEQY
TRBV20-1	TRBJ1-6	SAVTGRYNSPLH